This TCR beta chain is from a study of blood T cell repertoires in COVID-19 (dated by TCRdb to 2018 to 2021). As for the study more broadly: The collaborator samples originated in the United States, Italy and Spain and spanned the acute and convalescent phases of COVID-19. The material from the prospective study consisted of cDNA or gDNA derived from T cells, B-cell-depleted T cells, or PBMCs. Deeply sampled blood TCRbeta repertoires from subjects exposed to, actively infected with, or recovered from COVID-19 were included in the dataset. A freely available public database, intended as a resource for researchers studying the immune response to SARS-CoV-2, is where the repertoires were released. The samples were drawn from the first 160 participants of the ongoing ImmuneRACE study and from 1,254 subjects provided by 6 global collaborators. Nearly every sample came with metadata listing a de-identified subject ID, COVID-19 status, age in years and sex. Where available, HLA class I and class II types were obtained from metadata supplied by the sample provider rather than from assay-based typing.

What the work shows at the level of the full study, not this receptor alone: Clinical and demographic metadata were provided uncurated, with the amount varying by source and participant.

TCRbeta CDR3 regions were amplified from genomic DNA by means of the immunoSEQ Assay, a bias-controlled multiplex PCR. The authors processed their data as follows. Within the assay, amplification of reference gene primers was used to estimate how many nucleated cells each sample contained. To quantify the absolute abundance of each unique TCRbeta CDR3 rearrangement, sequence reads were collapsed and filtered. For each sample, productive Simpson clonality was calculated as the square root of Simpson's diversity index over productive rearrangements. Here the immuneACCESS table is served through TCRdb, limited to in-frame sequences with V and J called. Missing clones are a known gap in these copies; in checked studies unresolved V genes cover under half, and the rest lacks a known reason. Clone size and the V and J calls come from that table; the DNA yielded D and trimming. The sample yields 100,000 to 150,000 clones; about 82% were counted once. The ten largest account for roughly 5.4% of the sample.

Details on this clone: Its antigen is still unknown. No qualities accompany the bases; no much larger clone lies one base away.

Germline trimming: 3 bases from V, 4 bases from J; junction bases outside gene matches: 6. The CDR3, cysteine through phenylalanine, is 16 amino acids long. This entry keeps only the CDR3 DNA: 48 bases, framed from base 1. The germline V gene (reference sequence) specifies SEHNR as CDR1 and FQNEAQ as CDR2. The collaborating institutions used their own protocols to collect whole blood in K2EDTA tubes. For TCRbeta analysis, collaborators shipped samples as frozen whole blood, isolated PBMCs, or DNA extracted from either of those sample types. The clonotype comes from a human donor in a cohort sampled during active COVID-19. The chain joins TRBV7-9 to TRBJ2-3; a stretch of 11 junction bases matches TRBD2. Input material: peripheral blood. The nucleotide sequence is TGTGCCAGCAGCTTTGGACTAGCGGGCGGAGCAGATACGCAGTATTTT. It specifies CASSFGLAGGADTQYF.